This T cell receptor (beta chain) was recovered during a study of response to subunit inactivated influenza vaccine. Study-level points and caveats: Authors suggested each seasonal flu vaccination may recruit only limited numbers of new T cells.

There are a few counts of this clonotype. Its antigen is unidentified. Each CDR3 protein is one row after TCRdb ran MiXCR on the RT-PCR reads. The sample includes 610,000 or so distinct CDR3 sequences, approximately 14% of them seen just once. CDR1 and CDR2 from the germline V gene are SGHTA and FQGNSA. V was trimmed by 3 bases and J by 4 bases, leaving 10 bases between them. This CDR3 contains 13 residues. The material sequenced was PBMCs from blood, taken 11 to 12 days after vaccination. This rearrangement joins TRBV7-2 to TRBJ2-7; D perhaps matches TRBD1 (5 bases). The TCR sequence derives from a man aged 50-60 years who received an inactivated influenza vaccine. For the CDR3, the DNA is TGTGCCAGCAGCTTTGTGGGGCCTTACGAGCAGTACTTC. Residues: CASSFVGPYEQYF. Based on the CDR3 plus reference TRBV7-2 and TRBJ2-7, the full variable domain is GAGVSQSPSNKVTEKGKDVELRCDPISGHTALYWYRQSLGQGLEFLIYFQGNSAPDKSGLPSDRFSAERTGGSVSTLTIQRTQQEDSAVYLCASSFVGPYEQYFGPGTRLTVT.